This TCR beta chain emerged from a study of regulatory T cells in long-lasting Graves disease. Building the TCR beta libraries relied on iRepertoire HTBI primers, and CDR3 regions underwent Arm-PCR. Using its own MiXCR run on the multiplex PCR reads, TCRdb lists one record per CDR3 protein. The repertoire consists of under 450,000 distinct CDR3 sequences, with 12% occurring once and the leading ten covering approximately 20%. Time point given: newly diagnosed GD, antithyroid drugs for less than 3 months. RNA isolated from PBMCs was used to make the TCR library. Graves' disease diagnosis followed American Thyroid Association guidelines. An approximately 9-milliliter sample of peripheral blood was drawn into EDTA tubes. CDR3 length: 14 amino acids. Germline V gene lookup returns CDR1 SGDLS and CDR2 YYNGEE. Trimming cost V 0 bases and J 1 base, with 7 bases left between them. These data also formed part of another study, on T cells in Graves' hyperthyroidism and ophthalmopathy. That source adds: Appearing also in blood were most of the thyroid clonotypes expanded above 0.001. Ophthalmopathy was identified by the model a median around 6 months ahead of onset.

The TCR was taken from a woman younger than 30 with Graves disease. Sequencing used peripheral blood mononuclear cells (PBMCs), obtained at new diagnosis, from a patient treated with antithyroid drugs. V gene TRBV9 combines with J gene TRBJ2-5, with D tentatively TRBD2 (5 bases). CDR3 amino acids: CASSVGTRQETQYF. CDR3 DNA sequence: TGTGCCAGCAGCGTAGGGACTCGCCAAGAGACCCAGTACTTC.